One sample yielded the 22 T cell receptor beta chains listed below, sequenced in a study of shared clonotypes between healthy human individuals. Profiling relied on immunoSEQ multiplex PCR, and the TCRdb table lists in-frame clones only, not all of them. The repertoire holds about 2.4 million clones, under 95% seen once, with roughly 0.36% in the top ten. Sequences were obtained from naive CD4+ T cells from PBMCs. Subset in this sample: CD45RA+ positively selected. Receptors originate from a man aged 18 to 30 in good health. Some clones in this sample may be carry-over from other donors' samples.

As to this clone: This sample includes further DNA sequences coding for the same CDR3. The CDR3 coding sequence is TGTGCCAGCAGCTTACTTGGGTACGAGCAGTACTTC. It encodes CASSLLGYEQYF. The chain combines TRBV11-2 with TRBJ2-7; the D is unclear. V shed 2 bases and J shed 4 bases, with 6 bases lying between them. In germline, CDR1 is SGHAT, CDR2 FQNNGV. The length of the CDR3 is 12 residues.

The chain links TRBV4-1 to TRBJ1-1; D remains ambiguous. This CDR3 has 14 residues. Trimming took 0 bases from V and 1 from J, leaving 6 bases between them. CDR1 and CDR2 (germline): MGHRA, YSYEKL. In DNA form, the CDR3 reads TGCGCCAGCAGCCAAGAAGGCAGGAACACTGAAGCTTTCTTT. Amino acids: CASSQEGRNTEAFF.

The rearrangement links TRBV18 to TRBJ2-4; the D is unclear. The CDR3 sequence is 14 residues long. CDR1 KGHSH and CDR2 LQKENI come from the germline V gene. V was cut by 2 bases and J by 0 bases, with 5 bases left in between. As DNA, the CDR3 is TGTGCCAGCTCACCAGCATCAGCCAAAAACATTCAGTACTTC. Amino acids: CASSPASAKNIQYF.

This chain uses TRBV7-8 with TRBJ2-1; D is uncertain. V was trimmed by 2 bases and J by 4 bases, leaving 9 bases between them. The CDR3 totals 14 residues. Germline assignment: CDR1 SGHVS and CDR2 FQNEAQ. The CDR3 loop is CASSLRQGYNEQFF. CDR3 sequence (DNA): TGTGCCAGCAGCTTACGGCAAGGTTACAATGAGCAGTTCTTC.

The J gene is TRBJ2-3, the V gene TRBV7-9; possible D gene TRBD2, 5 bases. The V end was cut by 2 bases, the J end by 6 bases, with 9 bases between. Per the germline V gene, CDR1 is SEHNR and CDR2 is FQNEAQ (reference sequence). This CDR3 has 13 residues. The chain's CDR3 is CASSLIGVDTQYF. The CDR3, as DNA: TGTGCCAGCAGCTTAATCGGGGTTGATACGCAGTATTTT.

The V call is TRBV29-1, the J call TRBJ2-3, with TRBD2 matching 7 bases. This CDR3 is 14 amino acids long. Germline V gives CDR1 SQVTM, CDR2 ANQGSEA. After removal of 2 bases from V and 2 bases from J, the junction contained 4 bases not matched to a gene. In DNA, the CDR3 is TGCAGCGTTGAACGTCTAGCGGTCACAGATACGCAGTATTTT. It translates to CSVERLAVTDTQYF.

The V gene is TRBV28, the J gene TRBJ2-6, with D unclear. V lost 2 bases and J 0 bases, leaving 14 bases between the germline ends. CDR1 MDHEN and CDR2 SYDVKM come from the germline V gene. The length of the CDR3 is 18 residues. The CDR3 sequence: CASSLRRLSSSGANVLTF. DNA of the CDR3: TGTGCCAGCAGTTTACGGCGGCTCAGCAGCTCTGGGGCCAACGTCCTGACTTTC. Full variable domain (outside the CDR3, taken from reference TRBV28 and TRBJ2-6): DVKVTQSSRYLVKRTGEKVFLECVQDMDHENMFWYRQDPGLGLRLIYFSYDVKMKEKGDIPEGYSVSREKKERFSLILESASTNQTSMYLCASSLRRLSSSGANVLTFGAGSRLTVL.

This clone was recorded a few times. The chain is built from TRBV7-9 and TRBJ1-5; possibly TRBD1 for D (5 bases). This CDR3 spans 15 amino acids. The germline V gene encodes CDR1 SEHNR and CDR2 FQNEAQ (reference sequence). V was trimmed by 0 bases and J by 6 bases, leaving 12 bases between them. This CDR3 is CASSLASGYPQPQHF. DNA of the CDR3: TGTGCCAGCAGCTTAGCTTCAGGGTACCCTCAGCCCCAGCATTTT.

This clone showed up just once. The CDR3 reads CASSGGTSGTDTQYF. CDR3 nucleotides: TGTGCCAGCAGCGGGGGGACTAGCGGCACAGATACGCAGTATTTT. The chain recombines TRBV9 with TRBJ2-3; 10 bases fit TRBD2. From germline, CDR1 is SGDLS and CDR2 YYNGEE. CDR3 length: 15 residues. V gave up 3 bases and J gave up 1 base; unmatched junction bases: 2.

V usage is TRBV29-1 and J usage is TRBJ2-7, with TRBD1 identical over 7 bases. CDR3 length: 14 residues. The trim removed 4 bases at V and 5 bases at J, leaving 11 bases unmatched. Germline CDR1 and CDR2: SQVTM and ANQGSEA. CDR3 residues: CSVGRGFPANEQYF. The CDR3 coding sequence is TGCAGCGTTGGCAGGGGGTTCCCGGCGAACGAGCAGTACTTC.

This chain joins TRBV6-4 and TRBJ2-7; 10 nucleotides match TRBD2. The CDR3 runs 20 residues. The trim removed 2 bases at V and 2 bases at J, leaving 18 bases unmatched. Germline values: CDR1 MRHNA, CDR2 SNTAGT. CDR3 protein: CASSDTGGTSVYECPYEQYF. In DNA, the CDR3 is TGTGCCAGCAGTGACACGGGGGGGACTAGCGTATACGAATGTCCCTACGAGCAGTACTTC.

The gene calls are TRBV6-5 and TRBJ2-5; tentative D call: TRBD2 (6 bases). V lost 6 bases, J lost 5 bases, and 19 bases lay in between. Germline V CDR1 and CDR2: MNHEY, SVGAGI. CDR3 length: 15 residues. CDR3 loop: CASRLGRRGSETQYF. In nucleotides, the CDR3 is TGTGCCAGCAGGTTGGGTCGGCGGGGTTCGGAGACCCAGTACTTC.

The chain combines TRBV5-4 with TRBJ1-1; the match to TRBD1 covers 8 bases. V gave up 0 bases and J gave up 4 bases; unmatched junction bases: 5. The CDR3 extends over 15 amino acids. Germline V gene lookup returns CDR1 SGHNT and CDR2 YYREEE (reference sequence). CDR3 sequence (DNA): TGTGCCAGCAGCTTGGACGGAACAGGGGGCACTGAAGCTTTCTTT. Its translation is CASSLDGTGGTEAFF. The full variable domain, in which reference TRBV5-4 and TRBJ1-1 provide the parts outside the CDR3, is ETGVTQSPTHLIKTRGQQVTLRCSSQSGHNTVSWYQQALGQGPQFIFQYYREEENGRGNFPPRFSGLQFPNYSSELNVNALELDDSALYLCASSLDGTGGTEAFFGQGTRLTVV.

The chain employs TRBV7-3 and TRBJ2-5, with D unresolved. The J call could be wrong; TRBJ2-7 is a better fit for the DNA end. Germline V gene sequence: CDR1 SGHTA, CDR2 FQGTGA. The CDR3 extends over 14 amino acids. DNA for the CDR3: TGTGCCAGCAAGTGGTCCCCCTCCTCCTACGAGCAGTACTTC. Encoded protein: CASKWSPSSYEQYF.

About this clone itself: This sample includes further DNA sequences coding for the same CDR3. The V call is TRBV5-4, the J call TRBJ1-1; unclear D gene. The V end lost 3 bases, the J end lost 1 base, and 7 bases lay between the germline ends. The germline gives CDR1 SGHNT, CDR2 YYREEE (reference sequence). The CDR3 runs 13 residues. This CDR3 reads CASSSGPNTEAFF. The CDR3 DNA follows: TGTGCCAGCAGCTCGGGCCCGAACACTGAAGCTTTCTTT.

This chain links TRBV11-2 with TRBJ1-1; a possible D gene is TRBD1 (5 bases). This CDR3 region has 13 residues. The V end lost 2 bases, the J end lost 8 bases, and 12 bases lay between the germline ends. CDR1 is SGHAT, CDR2 FQNNGV, per germline. The chain's CDR3 is CASSLRQGAEAFF. In nucleotides, the CDR3 is TGTGCCAGCAGCTTAAGGCAGGGCGCCGAAGCTTTCTTT.

Comments on this clone: The identical CDR3 is also encoded by other nucleotide sequences in the sample. The V gene is TRBV18, the J gene TRBJ2-7; D not resolved. The ends were cut back, 0 bases at V and 2 bases at J, with 8 bases in the middle. From germline, CDR1 is KGHSH and CDR2 LQKENI. The CDR3 covers 14 residues. CDR3 DNA sequence: TGTGCCAGCTCACCACCTGGGCTACCCTACGAGCAGTACTTC. It specifies CASSPPGLPYEQYF.

V usage is TRBV7-2 and J usage is TRBJ2-7; 13 bases are shared with TRBD2. The CDR3 spans 14 residues. Germline assignment: CDR1 SGHTA and CDR2 FQGNSA. Losses at the gene ends were 1 base for V and 9 bases for J; bases not matched to a gene: 3. CDR3: CASSLGTSGSRQYF. As DNA, the CDR3 is TGTGCCAGCAGCTTAGGGACTAGCGGGAGTAGGCAGTACTTC. Full variable domain (outside the CDR3, taken from reference TRBV7-2 and TRBJ2-7): GAGVSQSPSNKVTEKGKDVELRCDPISGHTALYWYRQSLGQGLEFLIYFQGNSAPDKSGLPSDRFSAERTGGSVSTLTIQRTQQEDSAVYLCASSLGTSGSRQYFGPGTRLTVT.

The CDR3 here is CASSPLAANTYEQYF. CDR3 sequence (DNA): TGTGCCAGCAGCCCCTTGGCAGCTAACACCTACGAGCAGTACTTC. The V gene is TRBV7-8, the J gene TRBJ2-7; D is unclear. Germline assignment: CDR1 SGHVS and CDR2 FQNEAQ. Trimming removed 5 bases from V and 2 bases from J, with 16 bases in between. The CDR3 sequence is 15 residues long.

V usage is TRBV15 and J usage is TRBJ1-3; D uncertain. Trimming pared 6 bases from V and 7 bases from J, leaving 13 bases between. The germline V gene encodes CDR1 LNHNV and CDR2 YYDKDF (reference sequence). This CDR3 is 13 amino acids long. The CDR3 sequence: CATSKDPRNTIYF. CDR3 DNA: TGTGCCACCAGTAAGGATCCTCGGAACACCATATATTTT. The whole variable domain, remainder taken from reference TRBV15 and TRBJ1-3, is DAMVIQNPRYQVTQFGKPVTLSCSQTLNHNVMYWYQQKSSQAPKLLFHYYDKDFNNEADTPDNFQSRRPNTSFCFLDIRSPGLGDTAMYLCATSKDPRNTIYFGEGSWLTVV.

The chain couples TRBV29-1 to TRBJ2-3; 12 bases line up with TRBD2. Trimming cost V 5 bases and J 3 bases; bases outside gene matches: 6. This CDR3 region has 15 residues. Germline V gives CDR1 SQVTM, CDR2 ANQGSEA. The CDR3 sequence is CSVRFGLAGTDTQYF. The CDR3 coding sequence is TGCAGCGTTCGGTTCGGACTAGCGGGAACAGATACGCAGTATTTT.

The chain links TRBV28 to TRBJ2-7; no definite D call. The CDR3 is 14 amino acids. The germline V gene has CDR1 MDHEN and CDR2 SYDVKM. V lost 6 bases, J lost 4 bases, and 16 bases lay in between. This CDR3 reads CASSPRHRFYEQYF. CDR3 sequence (DNA): TGTGCCAGCAGCCCCCGCCACCGCTTTTACGAGCAGTACTTC.